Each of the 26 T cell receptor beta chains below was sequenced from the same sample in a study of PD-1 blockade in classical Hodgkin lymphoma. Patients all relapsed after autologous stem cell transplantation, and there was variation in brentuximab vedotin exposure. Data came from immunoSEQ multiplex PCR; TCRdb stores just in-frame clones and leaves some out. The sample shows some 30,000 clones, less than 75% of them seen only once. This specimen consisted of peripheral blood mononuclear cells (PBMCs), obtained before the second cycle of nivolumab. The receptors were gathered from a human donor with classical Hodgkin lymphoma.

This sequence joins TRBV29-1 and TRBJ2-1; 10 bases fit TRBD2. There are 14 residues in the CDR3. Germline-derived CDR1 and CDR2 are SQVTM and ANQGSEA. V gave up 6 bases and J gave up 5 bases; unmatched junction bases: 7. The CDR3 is CSVIGLAENNEQFF. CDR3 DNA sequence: TGCAGCGTCATCGGACTAGCGGAAAACAATGAGCAGTTCTTC.

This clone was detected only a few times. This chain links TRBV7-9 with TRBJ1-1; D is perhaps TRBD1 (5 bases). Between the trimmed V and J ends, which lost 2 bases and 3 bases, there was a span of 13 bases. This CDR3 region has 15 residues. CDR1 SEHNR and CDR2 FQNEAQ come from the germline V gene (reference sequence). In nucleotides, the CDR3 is TGTGCCAGCAGCTTACTCGGACACGTCTACACTGAAGCTTTCTTT. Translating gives CASSLLGHVYTEAFF.

The CDR3 loop is CASSYSTGNEAFF. The CDR3 nucleotides read TGTGCCAGCAGTTACTCGACAGGGAACGAAGCTTTCTTT. The gene calls are TRBV6-6 and TRBJ1-1; TRBD1 matches 7 bases. Looked up from germline, CDR1 is MNHNY and CDR2 is SVGAGI (reference sequence). The CDR3 loop spans 13 amino acids. V gave up 0 bases and J gave up 8 bases; unmatched junction bases: 3.

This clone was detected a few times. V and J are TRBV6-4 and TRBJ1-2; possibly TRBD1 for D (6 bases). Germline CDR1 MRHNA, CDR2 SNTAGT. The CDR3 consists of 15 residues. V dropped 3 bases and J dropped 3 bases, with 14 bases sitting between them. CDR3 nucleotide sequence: TGTGCCAGCAGTGATGAGAGGGGGATCTACTATGGCTACACCTTC. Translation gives CASSDERGIYYGYTF.

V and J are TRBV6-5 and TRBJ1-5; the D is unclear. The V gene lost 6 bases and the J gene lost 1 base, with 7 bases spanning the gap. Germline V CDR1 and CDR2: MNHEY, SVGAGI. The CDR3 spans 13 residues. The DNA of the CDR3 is TGTGCCAGCAGCGTAATGAGCAATCAGCCCCAGCATTTT. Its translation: CASSVMSNQPQHF.

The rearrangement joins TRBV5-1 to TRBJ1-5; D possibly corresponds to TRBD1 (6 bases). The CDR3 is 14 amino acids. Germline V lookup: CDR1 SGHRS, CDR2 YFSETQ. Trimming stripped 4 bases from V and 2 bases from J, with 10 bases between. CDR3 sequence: CASSEGGGNQPQHF. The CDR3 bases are TGCGCCAGCAGCGAAGGGGGAGGCAATCAGCCCCAGCATTTT.

CDR3 DNA: TGTGCCTGGAGTGTACTGTGGGGGTCGAAACTGTTTTTT. Its protein is CAWSVLWGSKLFF. The rearrangement links TRBV30 to TRBJ1-4; TRBD1 might be the D (5 bases). The CDR3 spans 13 residues. The V gene lost 0 bases and the J gene lost 11 bases, with 13 bases spanning the gap. Germline lookup yields CDR1 GTSNPN and CDR2 SVGIG (reference sequence).

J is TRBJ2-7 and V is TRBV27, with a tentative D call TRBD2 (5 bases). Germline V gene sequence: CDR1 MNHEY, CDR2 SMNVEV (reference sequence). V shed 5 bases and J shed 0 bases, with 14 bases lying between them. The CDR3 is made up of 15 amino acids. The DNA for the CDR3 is TGTGCCAGCAGTCTCCGGGATACGAGCTCCTACGAGCAGTACTTC. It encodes CASSLRDTSSYEQYF.

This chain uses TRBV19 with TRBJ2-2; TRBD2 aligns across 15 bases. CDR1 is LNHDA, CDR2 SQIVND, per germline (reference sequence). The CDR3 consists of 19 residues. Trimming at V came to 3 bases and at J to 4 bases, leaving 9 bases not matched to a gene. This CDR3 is CASSIRGLAGGPSTGELFF. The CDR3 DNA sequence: TGTGCCAGTAGTATTAGGGGACTAGCGGGGGGACCGTCCACCGGGGAGCTGTTTTTT.

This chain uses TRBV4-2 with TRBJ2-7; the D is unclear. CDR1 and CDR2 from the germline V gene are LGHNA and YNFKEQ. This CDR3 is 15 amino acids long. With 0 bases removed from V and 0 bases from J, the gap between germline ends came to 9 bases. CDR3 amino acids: CASSQDHDTSYEQYF. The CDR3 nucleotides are TGTGCCAGCAGCCAAGACCATGACACCTCCTACGAGCAGTACTTC.

The CDR3 region is CASRRGQNEKLFF. CDR3 sequence (DNA): TGTGCCAGCAGAAGAGGGCAGAATGAAAAACTGTTTTTT. The V call is TRBV7-2, the J call TRBJ1-4; D unresolved. The CDR3 runs 13 residues. Looked up from germline, CDR1 is SGHTA and CDR2 is FQGNSA. Trimming cost V 6 bases and J 5 bases, with 10 bases left between them.

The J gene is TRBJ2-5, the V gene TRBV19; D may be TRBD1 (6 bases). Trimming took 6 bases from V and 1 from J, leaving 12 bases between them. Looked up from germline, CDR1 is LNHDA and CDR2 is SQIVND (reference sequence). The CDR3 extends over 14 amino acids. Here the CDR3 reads CASRPDRLQETQYF. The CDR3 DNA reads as TGTGCCAGTAGGCCCGACAGGCTCCAAGAGACCCAGTACTTC.

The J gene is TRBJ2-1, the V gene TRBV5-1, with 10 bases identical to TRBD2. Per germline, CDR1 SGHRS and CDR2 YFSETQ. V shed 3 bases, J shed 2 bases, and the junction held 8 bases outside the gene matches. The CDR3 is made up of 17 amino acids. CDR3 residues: CASSSPLAGAPYNEQFF. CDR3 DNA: TGCGCCAGCAGCTCGCCTCTAGCGGGGGCCCCCTACAATGAGCAGTTCTTC.

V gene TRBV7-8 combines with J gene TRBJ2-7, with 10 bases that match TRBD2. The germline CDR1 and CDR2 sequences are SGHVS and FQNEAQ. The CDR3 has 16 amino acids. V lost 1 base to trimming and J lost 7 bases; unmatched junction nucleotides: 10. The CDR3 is CASSLGISGRAGEQYF. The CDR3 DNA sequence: TGTGCCAGCAGCTTAGGTATCAGCGGGAGGGCAGGTGAGCAGTACTTC.

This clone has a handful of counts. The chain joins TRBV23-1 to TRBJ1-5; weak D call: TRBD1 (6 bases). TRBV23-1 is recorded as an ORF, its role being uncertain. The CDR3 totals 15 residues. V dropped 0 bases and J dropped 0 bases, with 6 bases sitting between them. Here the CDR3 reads CASSQSDSSNQPQHF. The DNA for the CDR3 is TGCGCCAGCAGTCAATCGGACAGTAGCAATCAGCCCCAGCATTTT.

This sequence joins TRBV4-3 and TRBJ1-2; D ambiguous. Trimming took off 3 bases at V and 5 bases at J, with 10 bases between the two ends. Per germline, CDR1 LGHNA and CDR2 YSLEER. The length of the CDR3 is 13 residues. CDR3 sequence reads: CASSHSGPYGYTF. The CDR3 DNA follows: TGCGCCAGCAGCCATTCTGGTCCATATGGCTACACCTTC.

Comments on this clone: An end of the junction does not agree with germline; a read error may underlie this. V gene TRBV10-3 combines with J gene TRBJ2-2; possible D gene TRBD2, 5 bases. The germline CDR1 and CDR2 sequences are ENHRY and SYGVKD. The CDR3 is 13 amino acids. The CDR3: CAIRVGFDRGAVF. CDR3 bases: TGTGCCATCAGGGTTGGTTTCGACCGGGGAGCTGTTTTT.

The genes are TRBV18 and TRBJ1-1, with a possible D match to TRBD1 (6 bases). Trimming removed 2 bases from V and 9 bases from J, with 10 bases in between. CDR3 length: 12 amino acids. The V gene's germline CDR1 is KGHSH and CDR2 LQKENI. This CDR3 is CASSPEGQQAFF. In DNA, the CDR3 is TGTGCCAGCTCACCAGAGGGACAACAAGCTTTCTTT. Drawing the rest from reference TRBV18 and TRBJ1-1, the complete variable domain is NAGVMQNPRHLVRRRGQEARLRCSPMKGHSHVYWYRQLPEEGLKFMVYLQKENIIDESGMPKERFSAEFPKEGPSILRIQQVVRGDSAAYFCASSPEGQQAFFGQGTRLTVV.

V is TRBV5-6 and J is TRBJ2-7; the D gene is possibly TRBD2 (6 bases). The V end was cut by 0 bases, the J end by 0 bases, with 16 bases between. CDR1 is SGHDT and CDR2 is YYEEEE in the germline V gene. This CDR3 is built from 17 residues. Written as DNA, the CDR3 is TGTGCCAGCAGCTTGGCCCCCCTCGGGGGACGCTCCTACGAGCAGTACGTC. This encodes CASSLAPLGGRSYEQYV.

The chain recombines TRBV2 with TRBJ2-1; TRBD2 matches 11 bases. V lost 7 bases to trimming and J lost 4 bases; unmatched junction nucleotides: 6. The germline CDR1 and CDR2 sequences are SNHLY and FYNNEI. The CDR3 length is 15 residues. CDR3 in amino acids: CASTSGLAGYNEQFF. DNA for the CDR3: TGTGCCAGCACCTCCGGACTAGCGGGTTACAATGAGCAGTTCTTC.

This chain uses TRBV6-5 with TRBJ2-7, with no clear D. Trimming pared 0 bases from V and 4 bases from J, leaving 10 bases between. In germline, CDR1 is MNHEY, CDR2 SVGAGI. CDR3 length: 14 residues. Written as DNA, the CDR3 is TGTGCCAGCAGTTACTCGAATCGCCGTTACGAGCAGTACTTC. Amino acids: CASSYSNRRYEQYF.

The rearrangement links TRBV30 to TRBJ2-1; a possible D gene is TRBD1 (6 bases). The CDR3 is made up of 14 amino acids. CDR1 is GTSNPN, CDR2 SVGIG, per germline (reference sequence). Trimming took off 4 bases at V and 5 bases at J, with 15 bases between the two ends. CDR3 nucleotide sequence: TGTGCCTGGATTGGGGGCTCGAATAACAATGAGCAGTTCTTC. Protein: CAWIGGSNNNEQFF. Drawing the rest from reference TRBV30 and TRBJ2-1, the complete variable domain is SQTIHQWPATLVQPVGSPLSLECTVEGTSNPNLYWYRQAAGRGLQLLFYSVGIGQISSEVPQNLSASRPQDRQFILSSKKLLLSDSGFYLCAWIGGSNNNEQFFGPGTRLTVL.

This CDR3 reads CASSITATGTYEQYF. As DNA, the CDR3 is TGTGCCAGTAGTATAACGGCCACGGGAACCTACGAGCAGTACTTC. This chain uses TRBV19 with TRBJ2-7; D possibly corresponds to TRBD2 (5 bases). The CDR3 extends over 15 amino acids. CDR1 is LNHDA, CDR2 SQIVND, per germline (reference sequence). Trimming cost V 2 bases and J 2 bases, with 13 bases left between them.

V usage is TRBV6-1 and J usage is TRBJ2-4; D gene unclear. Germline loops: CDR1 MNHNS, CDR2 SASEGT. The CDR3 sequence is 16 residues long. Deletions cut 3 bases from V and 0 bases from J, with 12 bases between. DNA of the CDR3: TGTGCCAGCAGTGAGGCAGGCTGGTTAGCCAAAAACATTCAGTACTTC. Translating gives CASSEAGWLAKNIQYF.

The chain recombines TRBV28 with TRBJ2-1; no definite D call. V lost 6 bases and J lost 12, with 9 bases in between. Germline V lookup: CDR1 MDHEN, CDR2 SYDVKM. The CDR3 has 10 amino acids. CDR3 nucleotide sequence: TGTGCCAGCAGCGGCCTCACGCAGTTCTTC. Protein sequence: CASSGLTQFF.

CDR3 loop: CASSPPPMDAGELFF. For the CDR3, the DNA is TGTGCCAGCAGCCCGCCTCCTATGGATGCCGGGGAGCTGTTTTTT. The rearrangement joins TRBV7-9 to TRBJ2-2; D unresolved. This CDR3 region has 15 residues. V lost 5 bases and J lost 6, with 16 bases in between. Germline values: CDR1 SEHNR, CDR2 FQNEAQ (reference sequence).